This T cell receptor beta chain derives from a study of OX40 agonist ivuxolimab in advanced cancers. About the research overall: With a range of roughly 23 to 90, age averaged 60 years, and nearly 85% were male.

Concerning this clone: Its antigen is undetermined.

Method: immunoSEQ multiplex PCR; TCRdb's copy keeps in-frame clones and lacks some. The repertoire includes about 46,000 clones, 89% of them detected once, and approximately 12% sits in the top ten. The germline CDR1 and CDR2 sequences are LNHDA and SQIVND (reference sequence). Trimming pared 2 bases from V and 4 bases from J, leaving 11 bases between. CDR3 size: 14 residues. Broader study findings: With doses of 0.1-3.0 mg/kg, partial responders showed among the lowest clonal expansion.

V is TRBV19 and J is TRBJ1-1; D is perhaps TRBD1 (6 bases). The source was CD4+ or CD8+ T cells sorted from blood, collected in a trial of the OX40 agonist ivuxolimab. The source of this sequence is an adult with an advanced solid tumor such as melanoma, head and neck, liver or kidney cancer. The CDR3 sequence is CASSIREGVTEAFF. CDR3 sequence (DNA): TGTGCCAGTAGTATAAGGGAGGGGGTCACTGAAGCTTTCTTT.